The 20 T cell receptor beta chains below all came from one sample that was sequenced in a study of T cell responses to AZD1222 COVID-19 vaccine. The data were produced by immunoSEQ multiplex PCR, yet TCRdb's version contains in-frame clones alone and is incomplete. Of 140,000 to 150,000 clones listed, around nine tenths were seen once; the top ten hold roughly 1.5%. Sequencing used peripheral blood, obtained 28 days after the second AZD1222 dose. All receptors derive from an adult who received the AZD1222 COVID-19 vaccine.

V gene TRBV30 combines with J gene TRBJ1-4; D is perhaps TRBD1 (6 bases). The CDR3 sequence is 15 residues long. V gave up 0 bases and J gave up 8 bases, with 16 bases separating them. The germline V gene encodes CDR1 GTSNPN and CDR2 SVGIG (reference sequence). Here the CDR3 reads CAWSVRGGGGEKLFF. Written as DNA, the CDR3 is TGTGCCTGGAGTGTAAGGGGGGGCGGAGGGGAAAAACTGTTTTTT.

The CDR3 DNA reads TGTGCCAGCAGTTACTTCCCACAGGCCTATGGCTACACCTTC. Translation gives CASSYFPQAYGYTF. This chain links TRBV6-2 or TRBV6-3 with TRBJ1-2; tentative D call: TRBD1 (5 bases). Germline V gives CDR1 MNHEY, CDR2 SVGEGT. The CDR3 spans 14 residues. Trimming pared 1 base from V and 4 bases from J, leaving 10 bases between.

CDR3 protein: CASAQGARTEAFF. The DNA of the CDR3 is TGCGCCAGCGCACAGGGGGCGAGGACTGAAGCTTTCTTT. The genes are TRBV4-3 and TRBJ1-1, with 9 bases aligning to TRBD1. V trimming: 8 bases; J trimming: 5 bases; junction bases outside the gene matches: 6. The CDR3 is 13 amino acids. Per the germline V gene, CDR1 is LGHNA and CDR2 is YSLEER.

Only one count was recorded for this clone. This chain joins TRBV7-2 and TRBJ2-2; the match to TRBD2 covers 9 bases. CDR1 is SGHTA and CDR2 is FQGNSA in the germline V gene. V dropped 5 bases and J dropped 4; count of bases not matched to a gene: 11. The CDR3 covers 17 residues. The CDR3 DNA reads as TGTGCCAGCAGCCCCTTAATTCGGCGGGAGGGCACCGGGGAGCTGTTTTTT. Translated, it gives CASSPLIRREGTGELFF.

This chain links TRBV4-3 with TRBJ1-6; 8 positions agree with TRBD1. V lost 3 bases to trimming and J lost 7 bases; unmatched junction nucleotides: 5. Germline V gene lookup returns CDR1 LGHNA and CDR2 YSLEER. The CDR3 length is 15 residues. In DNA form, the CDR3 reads TGCGCCAGCAGCCACAACAGGGGGGACAATTCACCCCTCCACTTT. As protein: CASSHNRGDNSPLHF.

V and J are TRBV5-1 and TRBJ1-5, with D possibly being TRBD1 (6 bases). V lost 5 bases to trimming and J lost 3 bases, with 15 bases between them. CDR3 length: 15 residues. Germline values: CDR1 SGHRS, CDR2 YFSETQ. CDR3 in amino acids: CASSPGPGDNQPQHF. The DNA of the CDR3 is TGCGCCAGCAGTCCTGGGCCAGGGGACAATCAGCCCCAGCATTTT.

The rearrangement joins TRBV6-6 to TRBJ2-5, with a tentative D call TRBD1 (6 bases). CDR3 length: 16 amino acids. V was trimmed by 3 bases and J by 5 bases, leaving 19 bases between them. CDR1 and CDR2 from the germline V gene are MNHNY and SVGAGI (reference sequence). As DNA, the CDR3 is TGTGCCAGCAGTTATGGGGCCAGGGGATATGGGGAGACCCAGTACTTC. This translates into CASSYGARGYGETQYF.

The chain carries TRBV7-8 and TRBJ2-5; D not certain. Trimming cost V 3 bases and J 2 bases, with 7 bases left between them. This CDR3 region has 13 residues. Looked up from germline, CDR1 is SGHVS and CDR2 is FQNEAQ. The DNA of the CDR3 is TGTGCCAGCAGCTTTACTTCGCAAGAGACCCAGTACTTC. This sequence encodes CASSFTSQETQYF.

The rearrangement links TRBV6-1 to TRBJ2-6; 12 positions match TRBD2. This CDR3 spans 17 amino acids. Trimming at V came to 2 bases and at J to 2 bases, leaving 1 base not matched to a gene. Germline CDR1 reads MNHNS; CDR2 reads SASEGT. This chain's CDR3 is CASSERLAGAGANVLTF. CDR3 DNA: TGTGCCAGCAGTGAAAGACTAGCGGGAGCTGGGGCCAACGTCCTGACTTTC.

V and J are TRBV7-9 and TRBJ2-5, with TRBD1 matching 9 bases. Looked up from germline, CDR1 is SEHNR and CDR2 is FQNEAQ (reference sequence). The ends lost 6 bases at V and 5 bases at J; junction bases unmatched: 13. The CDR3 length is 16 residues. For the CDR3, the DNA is TGTGCCAGCAGGCCCCCATCGGGACAGGGTTTTGAGACCCAGTACTTC. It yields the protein CASRPPSGQGFETQYF.

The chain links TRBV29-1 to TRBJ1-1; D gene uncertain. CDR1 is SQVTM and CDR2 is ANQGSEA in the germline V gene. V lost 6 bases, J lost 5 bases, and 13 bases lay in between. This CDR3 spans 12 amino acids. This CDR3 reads CSVRGFSTEAFF. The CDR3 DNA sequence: TGCAGCGTCCGGGGATTTTCTACTGAAGCTTTCTTT.

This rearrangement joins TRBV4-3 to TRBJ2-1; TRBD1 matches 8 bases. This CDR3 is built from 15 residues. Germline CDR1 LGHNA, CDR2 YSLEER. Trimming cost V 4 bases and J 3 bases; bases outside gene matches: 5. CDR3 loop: CASSPGQGVYNEQFF. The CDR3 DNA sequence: TGCGCCAGCAGCCCCGGACAGGGTGTCTACAATGAGCAGTTCTTC.

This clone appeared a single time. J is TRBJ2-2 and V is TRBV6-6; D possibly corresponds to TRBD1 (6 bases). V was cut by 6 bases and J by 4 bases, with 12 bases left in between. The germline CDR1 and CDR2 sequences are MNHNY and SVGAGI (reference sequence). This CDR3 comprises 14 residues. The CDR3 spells CASRAQGSTGELFF. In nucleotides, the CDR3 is TGTGCCAGCAGGGCCCAGGGGTCCACCGGGGAGCTGTTTTTT.

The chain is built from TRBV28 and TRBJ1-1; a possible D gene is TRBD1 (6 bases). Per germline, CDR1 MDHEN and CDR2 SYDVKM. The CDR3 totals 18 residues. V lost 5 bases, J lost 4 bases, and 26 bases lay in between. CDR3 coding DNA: TGTGCCAGCAGTACCCCTAGAGGGACACTAACGAGGAGCACTGAAGCTTTCTTT. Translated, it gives CASSTPRGTLTRSTEAFF.

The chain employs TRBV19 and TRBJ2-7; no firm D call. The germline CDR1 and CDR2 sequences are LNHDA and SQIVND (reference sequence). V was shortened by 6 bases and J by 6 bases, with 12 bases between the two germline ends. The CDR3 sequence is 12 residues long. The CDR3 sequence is CASSSSRGEQYF. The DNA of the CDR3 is TGTGCCAGTAGCAGTTCTAGAGGCGAGCAGTACTTC.

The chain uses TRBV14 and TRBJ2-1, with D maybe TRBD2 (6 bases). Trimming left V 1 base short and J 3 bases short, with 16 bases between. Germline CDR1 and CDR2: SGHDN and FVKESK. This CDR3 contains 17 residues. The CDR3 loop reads CASSQGVGDSLYNEQFF. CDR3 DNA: TGTGCCAGCAGCCAAGGGGTAGGGGACTCTCTCTACAATGAGCAGTTCTTC.

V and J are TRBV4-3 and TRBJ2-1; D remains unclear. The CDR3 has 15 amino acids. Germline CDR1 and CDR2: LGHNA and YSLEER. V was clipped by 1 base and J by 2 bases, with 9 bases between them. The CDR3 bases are TGCGCCAGCAGCCAAGGGCTAGTTCCCTACAATGAGCAGTTCTTC. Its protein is CASSQGLVPYNEQFF.

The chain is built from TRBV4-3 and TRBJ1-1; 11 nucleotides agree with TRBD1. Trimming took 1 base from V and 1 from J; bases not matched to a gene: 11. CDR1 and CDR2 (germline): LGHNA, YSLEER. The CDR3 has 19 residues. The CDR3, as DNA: TGCGCCAGCAGCCAAGGATGGACAGGGGGCGTTTGGTCGAACACTGAAGCTTTCTTT. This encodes CASSQGWTGGVWSNTEAFF.

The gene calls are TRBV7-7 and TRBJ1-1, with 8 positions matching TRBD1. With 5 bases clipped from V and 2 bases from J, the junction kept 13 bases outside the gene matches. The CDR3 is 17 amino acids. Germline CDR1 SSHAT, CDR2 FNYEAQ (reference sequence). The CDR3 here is CASSPQEWTGINTEAFF. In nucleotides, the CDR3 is TGTGCCAGCAGCCCCCAAGAATGGACAGGGATAAACACTGAAGCTTTCTTT. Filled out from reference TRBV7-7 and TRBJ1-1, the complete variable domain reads GAGVSQSPRYKVTKRGQDVTLRCDPISSHATLYWYQQALGQGPEFLTYFNYEAQPDKSGLPSDRFSAERPEGSISTLTIQRTEQRDSAMYRCASSPQEWTGINTEAFFGQGTRLTVV.

This CDR3 is CATRGGRGNTGELFF. The CDR3, as DNA: TGTGCCACCAGGGGGGGAAGAGGAAACACCGGGGAGCTGTTTTTT. The rearrangement joins TRBV24-1 to TRBJ2-2; perhaps TRBD2 as D (6 bases). The CDR3 is 15 residues long. The V end lost 7 bases, the J end lost 2 bases, and 13 bases lay between the germline ends. Germline V gene sequence: CDR1 KGHDR, CDR2 SFDVKD.